The rows below give T cell receptor beta chains drawn from one sample of a study of T cell therapy after organ transplantation. Their specific antigens are unknown. The assay was immunoSEQ multiplex PCR, and TCRdb's table has in-frame clones only and misses some. Of roughly 2,300 clones in the sample, around 75% were seen once. Sequences were derived from CD8+ T cells from blood, sampled before autologous CMV-specific T cell therapy. The receptor set was obtained from a human patient who had received a solid organ transplant and had CMV disease. Each CDR3 is given with its conserved first and last residue. A D gene is named only where the DNA matches it firmly. The size entry is marked missing in some rows and otherwise reads once, few, many or a size class.

j_gene: TRBJ2-7; d_gene: TRBD1; v_gene: TRBV6-1; abundance: .; CDR3nt: TGTGCCAGCAGTGAAGAGATAGGACAGGCCAATGGCGAGCAGTACTTC; CDR3aa: CASSEEIGQANGEQYF
j_gene: TRBJ2-5; d_gene: .; v_gene: TRBV7-9; abundance: .; CDR3nt: TGTGCCAGCAGGGGGGCTCAAGAGACCCAGTACTTC; CDR3aa: CASRGAQETQYF
j_gene: TRBJ2-2; d_gene: .; v_gene: TRBV5-4; abundance: .; CDR3nt: TGTGCCAGCAGCTTGCTGCGGGGGAACACCGGGGAGCTGTTTTTT; CDR3aa: CASSLLRGNTGELFF
j_gene: TRBJ1-1; d_gene: .; v_gene: TRBV13; abundance: .; CDR3nt: TGTGCCAGCAGCTCCCCCCGAACAGGAGGGGGAACAGACACTGAAGCTTTCTTT; CDR3aa: CASSSPRTGGGTDTEAFF
j_gene: TRBJ2-5; d_gene: .; v_gene: TRBV4-3; abundance: .; CDR3nt: TGCGCCAGCAGCCAAGCAGGGGCCGAGACCCAGTACTTC; CDR3aa: CASSQAGAETQYF
j_gene: TRBJ2-2; d_gene: TRBD2; v_gene: TRBV7-6; abundance: few; CDR3nt: TGTGCCAGCAGCCTAGTGGCATTCGGACTAGCGGGAGGGCCCGGCGGGGAGCTGTTTTTT; CDR3aa: CASSLVAFGLAGGPGGELFF
j_gene: TRBJ2-1; d_gene: TRBD1; v_gene: TRBV7-9; abundance: .; CDR3nt: TGTGCCAGCAGGCCGGGACAGGGTCGCAATGAGCAGTTCTTC; CDR3aa: CASRPGQGRNEQFF
j_gene: TRBJ2-1; d_gene: TRBD2; v_gene: TRBV18; abundance: .; CDR3nt: TGTGCCAGCTCACCACCTAGCGGGAACAATGAGCAGTTCTTC; CDR3aa: CASSPPSGNNEQFF
j_gene: TRBJ2-1; d_gene: .; v_gene: TRBV6-1; abundance: .; CDR3nt: TGTGCCAGCAGAATTGGTCTCTACAATGAGCAGTTCTTC; CDR3aa: CASRIGLYNEQFF
j_gene: TRBJ2-7; d_gene: .; v_gene: TRBV2; abundance: .; CDR3nt: TGTGCCAGCAGCCAATCTGAGGGAGCCCTCTCCTACGAGCAGTACTTC; CDR3aa: CASSQSEGALSYEQYF
j_gene: TRBJ1-1; d_gene: .; v_gene: TRBV6-5; abundance: .; CDR3nt: TGTGCCAGCAGTTACTCTGAAACTGAAGCTTTCTTT; CDR3aa: CASSYSETEAFF
j_gene: TRBJ2-1; d_gene: TRBD2; v_gene: TRBV27; abundance: .; CDR3nt: TGTGCCAGCAGTATCGGACTAGCGGGAGCGACCTACAATGAGCAGTTCTTC; CDR3aa: CASSIGLAGATYNEQFF
j_gene: TRBJ2-5; d_gene: .; v_gene: TRBV9; abundance: .; CDR3nt: TGTGCCAGCAGCCCAGAGGTGATGGGGAGGGAGACCCAGTACTTC; CDR3aa: CASSPEVMGRETQYF
j_gene: TRBJ2-1; d_gene: TRBD2; v_gene: TRBV5-6; abundance: .; CDR3nt: TGTGCCAGCAGCTTCGGGGGACTAGCGGGGTACAATGAGCAGTTCTTC; CDR3aa: CASSFGGLAGYNEQFF
j_gene: TRBJ2-3; d_gene: TRBD1; v_gene: TRBV19; abundance: few; CDR3nt: TGTGCCAGCTACACGGGACAGGGCACAGATACGCAGTATTTT; CDR3aa: CASYTGQGTDTQYF
j_gene: TRBJ2-5; d_gene: .; v_gene: TRBV5-8; abundance: .; CDR3nt: TGTGCCAGCAGCTTGGGGAGGGCCTCAGAGACCCAGTACTTC; CDR3aa: CASSLGRASETQYF
j_gene: TRBJ2-7; d_gene: .; v_gene: TRBV7-9; abundance: .; CDR3nt: TGTGCCAGCAGCTTGCTTGGGCCCTACGAGCAGTACTTC; CDR3aa: CASSLLGPYEQYF
j_gene: TRBJ1-5; d_gene: .; v_gene: TRBV10-3; abundance: few; CDR3nt: TGTGCCATCAGTGGAGGGAGTGAGCATCAGCCCCAGCATTTT; CDR3aa: CAISGGSEHQPQHF
j_gene: TRBJ1-2; d_gene: .; v_gene: TRBV7-3; abundance: .; CDR3nt: TGTGCCAGCAGCCCTGACGGGGGGCAAGGCTACACCTTC; CDR3aa: CASSPDGGQGYTF
j_gene: TRBJ2-5; d_gene: .; v_gene: TRBV7-7; abundance: .; CDR3nt: TGTGCCAGCAGCTTGGTGGGTGGCCTCCGGGAGACCCAGTACTTC; CDR3aa: CASSLVGGLRETQYF
j_gene: TRBJ2-2; d_gene: .; v_gene: TRBV5-5; abundance: .; CDR3nt: TGTGCCAGCAGCTTAGTGACAGTCGGGGAGCTGTTTTTT; CDR3aa: CASSLVTVGELFF
j_gene: TRBJ2-2; d_gene: TRBD2; v_gene: TRBV4-1; abundance: .; CDR3nt: TGCGCCAGCAGCCAAGATCCCCTAGCGGGAGGGCCGGTCACCGGGGAGCTGTTTTTT; CDR3aa: CASSQDPLAGGPVTGELFF
j_gene: TRBJ1-1; d_gene: .; v_gene: TRBV6-6; abundance: .; CDR3nt: TGTGCCAGCAGTTACTCTGAAACTGAAGCTTTCTTT; CDR3aa: CASSYSETEAFF
j_gene: TRBJ1-2; d_gene: .; v_gene: TRBV11-3; abundance: .; CDR3nt: TGTGCCAGCAGCTCCCCGCGAACCGGCTACACCTTC; CDR3aa: CASSSPRTGYTF
j_gene: TRBJ2-3; d_gene: .; v_gene: TRBV5-1; abundance: .; CDR3nt: TGCGCCAGCAGCCCCGGGGACTCGAGCACAGATACGCAGTATTTT; CDR3aa: CASSPGDSSTDTQYF
j_gene: TRBJ2-2; d_gene: .; v_gene: TRBV7-9; abundance: medium-sized; CDR3nt: TGTGCCAGCAGCTCAGGAGGGATCGGGGAGCTGTTTTTT; CDR3aa: CASSSGGIGELFF
j_gene: TRBJ1-1; d_gene: .; v_gene: TRBV5-1; abundance: .; CDR3nt: TGCGCCAGCAGCTTGGGGACCGAAGCTTTCTTT; CDR3aa: CASSLGTEAFF
j_gene: TRBJ2-1; d_gene: TRBD2; v_gene: TRBV11-2; abundance: medium-sized; CDR3nt: TGTGCCAGCAGCCTCTATTTCGGGACTAGCGGATACAATGAGCAGTTCTTC; CDR3aa: CASSLYFGTSGYNEQFF
j_gene: TRBJ2-2; d_gene: .; v_gene: TRBV27; abundance: .; CDR3nt: TGTGCCAGCAGGTCTAGGGGCCCGAACACCGGGGAGCTGTTTTTT; CDR3aa: CASRSRGPNTGELFF
j_gene: TRBJ1-4; d_gene: .; v_gene: TRBV5-8; abundance: .; CDR3nt: TGTGCCAGCAGCTTGGGGCAGGGCTTCCGTGAAAAACTGTTTTTT; CDR3aa: CASSLGQGFREKLFF
j_gene: TRBJ2-1; d_gene: TRBD2; v_gene: TRBV2; abundance: .; CDR3nt: TGTGCCAGCAGCGGCCCGAAGGGACTAGCGGACCCGTACAATGAGCAGTTCTTC; CDR3aa: CASSGPKGLADPYNEQFF
j_gene: TRBJ2-1; d_gene: .; v_gene: TRBV7-8; abundance: .; CDR3nt: TGTGCCAGCAGCTTATTACAGGGAATCTGGAATGAGCAGTTCTTC; CDR3aa: CASSLLQGIWNEQFF
j_gene: TRBJ2-5; d_gene: .; v_gene: TRBV7-9; abundance: few; CDR3nt: TGTGCCAGCAGCTCCCGGGACTCCGAGACCCAGTACTTC; CDR3aa: CASSSRDSETQYF
j_gene: TRBJ2-2; d_gene: .; v_gene: TRBV5-8; abundance: .; CDR3nt: TGTGCCAGCAGCTTGAGGACGGGAGCGCCCACCGGGGAGCTGTTTTTT; CDR3aa: CASSLRTGAPTGELFF